This TCR beta chain derives from a study of cytomegalovirus exposure and HLA in healthy donors. Study-level points and caveats: As a later analysis revealed, the rate of TCR association differed by HLA locus, with DRB1 most and HLA-C fewest. CMV serostatus stood as the only immune exposure information on hand. The classifier reportedly diagnosed cytomegalovirus status with high specificity and sensitivity.

Turning to this clone: Its antigen is unknown.

The germline CDR1 and CDR2 sequences are MGHRA and YSYEKL. Trimming stripped 4 bases from V and 1 base from J, with 20 bases between. The CDR3 totals 18 residues. PCR primers comprised 60 Vbeta and 13 Jbeta primers. Clones were read by immunoSEQ multiplex PCR, and TCRdb kept only the in-frame ones, dropping some. The table lists around 200,000 clones, about 80% of them singletons. This receptor was taken from a man aged 25-45 years in good health and CMV-seronegative. This rearrangement joins TRBV4-1 to TRBJ2-4; perhaps TRBD1 as D (5 bases). Material: PBMCs. This chain's CDR3 is CASSLGQGESVAKNIQYF. In nucleotides, the CDR3 is TGCGCCAGCAGCCTAGGTCAGGGTGAGTCCGTGGCCAAAAACATTCAGTACTTC.